This T cell receptor beta chain emerged from a study of cytomegalovirus exposure and HLA in healthy donors. The PCR had 60 Vbeta and 13 Jbeta primers. Profiled with immunoSEQ multiplex PCR; TCRdb holds only in-frame clones, not every one. The sample consists of some 150,000 clones, roughly 82% of them appearing once. Study results and caveats: CMV serostatus alone was available as immune exposure information.

This clone occurred once. The antigen is undetermined. This CDR3 has 16 amino acids. Germline loops: CDR1 LGHNA, CDR2 YSLEER. The V segment lost 0 bases and the J segment 3 bases; nucleotides outside the gene matches: 7. Sequenced input: PBMCs. The chain has TRBV4-3 and TRBJ1-2, with 7 bases lining up with TRBD1. The source is a man aged 50-60 years in good health and CMV-seropositive. CDR3 region: CASSQEGKTGYYGYTF. In nucleotides, the CDR3 is TGCGCCAGCAGCCAAGAGGGGAAGACAGGGTACTATGGCTACACCTTC.